These 16 T cell receptor beta chains share one sample of origin, sequenced in a study of T cells in localized non-small cell lung cancer. Sequenced by immunoSEQ multiplex PCR; TCRdb stores in-frame clones only, minus some. The table records roughly 1,700 clones, roughly a third of them present only once. The source material was lung tumor tissue, sampled before any cancer treatment. The receptor set was obtained from a male donor at least 60 years old with stage III squamous cell lung carcinoma.

This sequence joins TRBV11-3 and TRBJ1-6; D is uncertain. The V end was cut by 7 bases, the J end by 2 bases, with 12 bases between. Germline loops: CDR1 SGHNT, CDR2 YENEEA. CDR3 length equals 15 residues. DNA of the CDR3: TGTGCCAGCACTCTCGCGGGCCCCTATAATTCACCCCTCCACTTT. Translated: CASTLAGPYNSPLHF.

This clone has more than one count but fewer than ten. This chain links TRBV6-8 with TRBJ2-7; TRBD2 might be the D (6 bases). The germline V gene encodes CDR1 MNHGY and CDR2 SAAAGT. The CDR3 loop spans 17 amino acids. V lost 6 bases and J lost 2, with 23 bases in between. CDR3 nucleotides: TGTGCCAGCAGCGACACCTCAGGCGCGGGGCCAACCTACGAGCAGTACGTC. Translated: CASSDTSGAGPTYEQYV.

This clone was counted a few times. The chain joins TRBV11-3 to TRBJ2-1; 11 positions agree with TRBD2. Germline CDR1 and CDR2: SGHNT and YENEEA. This CDR3 is 18 amino acids long. V shed 5 bases, J shed 1 base, and the junction held 10 bases outside the gene matches. The CDR3 spells CASSHPTSGGPSYNEQFF. The CDR3 DNA follows: TGTGCCAGCAGCCATCCCACTAGCGGGGGACCATCCTACAATGAGCAGTTCTTC. Looking up the rest from reference TRBV11-3 and TRBJ2-1 gives the full variable domain: EAGVVQSPRYKIIEKKQPVAFWCNPISGHNTLYWYLQNLGQGPELLIRYENEEAVDDSQLPKDRFSAERLKGVDSTLKIQPAELGDSAVYLCASSHPTSGGPSYNEQFFGPGTRLTVL.

This sequence joins TRBV12-5 and TRBJ1-1; tentatively, D is TRBD1 (6 bases). V lost 1 base, J lost 3 bases, and 6 bases lay in between. Germline CDR1 and CDR2: LGHNT and FRNRAP. This CDR3 is built from 13 residues. CDR3 in DNA: TGTGCTAGTGGTTTGGGGACAGACACTGAAGCTTTCTTT. This gives the protein CASGLGTDTEAFF.

This clone was observed a few times. V and J are TRBV11-3 and TRBJ2-7; D is uncertain. Trimming shortened V by 3 bases and J by 1 base, and 10 bases separated the two germline ends. Germline V lookup: CDR1 SGHNT, CDR2 YENEEA. The CDR3 consists of 14 residues. Here the CDR3 DNA reads TGTGCCAGCAGCTTGGTGGGCAGTTCCTACGAGCAGTACTTC. This gives the protein CASSLVGSSYEQYF.

The rearrangement uses TRBV19 and TRBJ1-4; 7 bases match TRBD1. In germline, CDR1 is LNHDA, CDR2 SQIVND (reference sequence). This CDR3 is 14 amino acids long. Trimming cost V 3 bases and J 13 bases; bases outside gene matches: 11. This CDR3 reads CASSIRGTAIRLFF. The CDR3 DNA reads TGTGCCAGTAGTATTAGGGGGACAGCCATAAGACTGTTTTTT.

This clone appeared a few times. This chain links TRBV6-4 with TRBJ1-1, with D unclear. The germline V and J ends were trimmed by 5 bases and 0 bases, with 7 bases remaining between them. The CDR3 length is 13 residues. Germline loops: CDR1 MRHNA, CDR2 SNTAGT. The CDR3: CASSYRLNTEAFF. In DNA form, the CDR3 reads TGTGCCAGCAGTTACCGTCTGAACACTGAAGCTTTCTTT.

In its sample, this clone is medium-sized (0.01 to 0.1%). The chain has TRBV6-8 and TRBJ2-1; no clear D gene. The germline V gene has CDR1 MNHGY and CDR2 SAAAGT. Trimming cost V 1 base and J 12 bases, with 16 bases left between them. There are 14 residues in the CDR3. CDR3 DNA sequence: TGTGCCAGCAGTTACTTCGACCGACCGGCGTGGCAGTTCTTC. It specifies CASSYFDRPAWQFF.

This clone was counted only a few times. The rearrangement joins TRBV18 to TRBJ2-7; TRBD1 might be the D (6 bases). This CDR3 is built from 17 residues. V dropped 3 bases and J dropped 4 bases, with 22 bases sitting between them. In germline, CDR1 is KGHSH, CDR2 LQKENI. Here the CDR3 DNA reads TGTGCCAGCTCACCCGTACCCGGACAGCCAAGCAGGTACGAGCAGTACTTC. Protein product: CASSPVPGQPSRYEQYF.

The count of this clone is one. The V call is TRBV12-5, the J call TRBJ2-5; TRBD1 aligns across 8 bases. Trimming at V came to 3 bases and at J to 3 bases, leaving 12 bases not matched to a gene. Germline CDR1 reads LGHNT; CDR2 reads FRNRAP. There are 17 residues in the CDR3. This CDR3 is CASGLILTTGVEETQYF. CDR3 DNA sequence: TGTGCTAGTGGTTTAATCTTAACGACAGGGGTTGAAGAGACCCAGTACTTC.

This clone is termed medium-sized (0.01 to 0.1%). The chain uses TRBV7-6 and TRBJ1-1; TRBD1 is a possible D gene (5 bases). Germline V gene data show CDR1 as SGHVS and CDR2 as FNYEAQ. The CDR3 length is 17 residues. V lost 1 base and J lost 0, with 15 bases in between. The CDR3, as DNA: TGTGCCAGCAGCTTAGTCTCCGGGGGAGCCCTGAACACTGAAGCTTTCTTT. The encoded protein is CASSLVSGGALNTEAFF.

This chain connects TRBV18 to TRBJ2-7, with D possibly TRBD1 on 5 matching bases. Trimming shortened V by 6 bases and J by 4 bases, and 10 bases separated the two germline ends. CDR3 length: 12 residues. Germline V gene data show CDR1 as KGHSH and CDR2 as LQKENI. CDR3 DNA: TGTGCCAGCTCCCAAACAGGATACGAGCAGTACTTC. Translation gives CASSQTGYEQYF. The whole variable domain, filled in from reference TRBV18 and TRBJ2-7, reads NAGVMQNPRHLVRRRGQEARLRCSPMKGHSHVYWYRQLPEEGLKFMVYLQKENIIDESGMPKERFSAEFPKEGPSILRIQQVVRGDSAAYFCASSQTGYEQYFGPGTRLTVT.

The CDR3 is CASKGDRGTTRTQPQHF. In DNA, the CDR3 is TGTGCCAGTAAAGGGGACAGGGGCACAACGAGGACTCAGCCCCAGCATTTT. The gene calls are TRBV19 and TRBJ1-5; 10 positions match TRBD1. This CDR3 comprises 17 residues. Germline CDR1 reads LNHDA; CDR2 reads SQIVND (reference sequence). Trimming at V came to 7 bases and at J to 6 bases, leaving 15 bases not matched to a gene.

The table lists this clone with a few counts. The chain couples TRBV6-8 to TRBJ1-1, with D possibly TRBD1 on 6 matching bases. Trimming took 5 bases from V and 4 from J, leaving 14 bases between them. This CDR3 has 14 amino acids. Germline CDR1 is MNHGY and CDR2 is SAAAGT. CDR3 nucleotides: TGTGCCAGCAGTGGCCTTCAGGGGATCACTGAAGCTTTCTTT. Protein product: CASSGLQGITEAFF.

Relative to its sample, this clone is medium-sized. The V call is TRBV6-8, the J call TRBJ1-2, with D uncertain. Per germline, CDR1 MNHGY and CDR2 SAAAGT. V lost 6 bases to trimming and J lost 2 bases, with 16 bases between them. The CDR3 runs to 15 residues. CDR3: CASRDLGQLNYGYTF. For the CDR3, the DNA is TGTGCCAGCAGGGACCTCGGGCAACTCAACTATGGCTACACCTTC.

The CDR3 is CASSSLVVGPGELFF. CDR3 nucleotide sequence: TGTGCCAGCAGCTCGCTAGTAGTTGGGCCCGGGGAGCTGTTTTTT. V and J are TRBV11-3 and TRBJ2-2, with D unclear. This CDR3 is 15 amino acids long. Germline CDR1 reads SGHNT; CDR2 reads YENEEA. Between the trimmed V and J ends, which lost 4 bases and 6 bases, there was a span of 15 bases.